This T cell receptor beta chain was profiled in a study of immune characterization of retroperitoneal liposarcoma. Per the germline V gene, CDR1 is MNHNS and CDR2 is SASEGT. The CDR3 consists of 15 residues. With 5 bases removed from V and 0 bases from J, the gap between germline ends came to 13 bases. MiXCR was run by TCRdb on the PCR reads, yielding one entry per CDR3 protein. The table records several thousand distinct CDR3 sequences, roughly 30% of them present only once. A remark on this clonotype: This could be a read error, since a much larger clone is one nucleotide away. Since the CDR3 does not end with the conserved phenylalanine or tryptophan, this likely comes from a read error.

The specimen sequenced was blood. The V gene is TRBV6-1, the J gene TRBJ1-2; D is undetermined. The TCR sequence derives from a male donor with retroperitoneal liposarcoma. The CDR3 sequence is CASSLNVGANYGYTL. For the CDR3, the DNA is TGTGCCAGCAGTCTAAACGTAGGAGCTAACTATGGCTACACCTTA.